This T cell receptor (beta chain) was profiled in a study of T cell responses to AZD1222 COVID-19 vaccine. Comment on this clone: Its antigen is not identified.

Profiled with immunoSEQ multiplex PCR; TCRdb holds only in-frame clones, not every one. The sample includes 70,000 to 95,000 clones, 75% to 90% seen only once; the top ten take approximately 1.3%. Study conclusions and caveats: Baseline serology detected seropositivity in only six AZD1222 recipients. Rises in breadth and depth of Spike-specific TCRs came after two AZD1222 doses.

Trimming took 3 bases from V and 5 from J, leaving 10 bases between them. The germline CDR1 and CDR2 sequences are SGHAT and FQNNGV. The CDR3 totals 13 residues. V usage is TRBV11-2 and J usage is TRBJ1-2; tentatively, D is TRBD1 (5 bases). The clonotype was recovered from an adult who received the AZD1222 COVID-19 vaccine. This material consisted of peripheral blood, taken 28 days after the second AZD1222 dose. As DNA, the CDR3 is TGTGCCAGCAGCTTTCAGGGAGGGTATGGCTACACCTTC. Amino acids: CASSFQGGYGYTF.